Below are 15 T cell receptor beta chains sequenced from a single sample in a study of blood T cell repertoires in COVID-19. Sequencing used immunoSEQ multiplex PCR; TCRdb keeps in-frame clones, though not all of them. The sample lists a few hundred thousand clones; roughly 80% were seen once. Input material: peripheral blood. The receptors derive from a man aged 55 to 70 who had recovered from COVID-19.

The chain carries TRBV7-8 and TRBJ2-3; a possible D gene is TRBD1 (5 bases). This CDR3 comprises 14 residues. Germline lookup yields CDR1 SGHVS and CDR2 FQNEAQ. Trimming took off 5 bases at V and 3 bases at J, with 12 bases between the two ends. The CDR3 region is CASSRNRQTDTQYF. DNA of the CDR3: TGTGCCAGCAGCAGGAACAGACAGACAGATACGCAGTATTTT.

The chain has TRBV14 and TRBJ1-4, with D possibly TRBD1 on 5 matching bases. Per germline, CDR1 SGHDN and CDR2 FVKESK. The CDR3 sequence is 12 residues long. The V and J ends lost 1 base and 8 bases respectively, with 5 bases between them. The CDR3 sequence: CASSQGGEKLFF. DNA of the CDR3: TGTGCCAGCAGCCAAGGGGGCGAAAAACTGTTTTTT.

Of note for this clone: At one end the junction does not follow the germline gene, possibly because of a read error. This chain joins TRBV7-2 and TRBJ2-4, with 7 bases that match TRBD2. CDR1 and CDR2 (germline): SGHTA, FQGNSA. The CDR3 has 16 residues. CDR3 protein: CASSLGTTVARNIQYF. The CDR3 DNA follows: TGTGCCAGCAGCCTAGGGACTACGGTGGCCAGAAACATTCAGTACTTC.

V and J are TRBV15 and TRBJ2-2; 10 nucleotides agree with TRBD1. Germline CDR1 LNHNV, CDR2 YYDKDF (reference sequence). The CDR3 spans 15 residues. J was trimmed by 5 bases and V by 4 bases; bases with no gene match: 4. The CDR3 DNA follows: TGTGCCACCAGCATACGGACAGGGGGAACCGGGGAGCTGTTTTTT. It specifies CATSIRTGGTGELFF. Together with reference TRBV15 and TRBJ2-2, the CDR3 gives the full variable domain: DAMVIQNPRYQVTQFGKPVTLSCSQTLNHNVMYWYQQKSSQAPKLLFHYYDKDFNNEADTPDNFQSRRPNTSFCFLDIRSPGLGDTAMYLCATSIRTGGTGELFFGEGSRLTVL.

This chain links TRBV2 with TRBJ2-2; weak D call: TRBD2 (6 bases). This CDR3 spans 15 amino acids. V lost 2 bases and J lost 5, with 12 bases in between. Germline V gives CDR1 SNHLY, CDR2 FYNNEI. The DNA of the CDR3 is TGTGCCAGCAGTGAAATGGAGGGCAGAACCGGGGAGCTGTTTTTT. Translating it yields CASSEMEGRTGELFF.

In the case of this clone: Other DNA sequences in the sample encode the same CDR3. The rearrangement links TRBV5-1 to TRBJ2-3; the D gene is possibly TRBD2 (5 bases). The CDR3 is 16 residues long. V was cut by 0 bases and J by 3 bases, with 14 bases left in between. Germline lookup yields CDR1 SGHRS and CDR2 YFSETQ. CDR3 bases: TGCGCCAGCAGCTTGGTTGGCAGAGGCGGGACAGATACGCAGTATTTT. Translation: CASSLVGRGGTDTQYF.

The chain recombines TRBV10-3 with TRBJ2-7, with D possibly being TRBD2 (6 bases). The V end was cut by 8 bases, the J end by 6 bases, with 17 bases between. This CDR3 contains 13 residues. The germline V gene has CDR1 ENHRY and CDR2 SYGVKD. CDR3 region: CAIGGKGSPEQYF. CDR3 nucleotide sequence: TGTGCCATCGGCGGGAAGGGATCGCCCGAGCAGTACTTC.

This clone occurred a few times. The genes are TRBV7-6 and TRBJ2-2; D not certain. In germline, CDR1 is SGHVS, CDR2 FNYEAQ. V shed 1 base and J shed 6 bases, with 6 bases lying between them. The CDR3 consists of 13 residues. CDR3 in DNA: TGTGCCAGCAGCTTAGTAACGGCCGGGGAGCTGTTTTTT. Protein product: CASSLVTAGELFF.

J is TRBJ1-4 and V is TRBV4-1; 9 bases agree with TRBD1. From germline, CDR1 is MGHRA and CDR2 YSYEKL. J was trimmed by 1 base and V by 5 bases; bases with no gene match: 11. This CDR3 contains 18 residues. CDR3 protein: CASSSRDRAFGTNEKLFF. The DNA of the CDR3 is TGCGCCAGCAGCTCCCGGGACAGGGCCTTTGGAACTAATGAAAAACTGTTTTTT.

V and J are TRBV6-5 and TRBJ1-2, with 8 bases identical to TRBD1. Germline CDR1 is MNHEY and CDR2 is SVGAGI. The V and J ends lost 6 bases and 3 bases, in that order; junction bases with no gene match: 6. The CDR3 has 14 residues. CDR3 in DNA: TGTGCCAGCAGGAGGACGGACAGGGACTATGGCTACACCTTC. Translated: CASRRTDRDYGYTF.

The chain uses TRBV29-1 and TRBJ2-7; 9 positions match TRBD2. Trimming cost V 1 base and J 4 bases; bases outside gene matches: 8. Germline CDR1 is SQVTM and CDR2 is ANQGSEA. This CDR3 has 15 residues. CDR3 region: CSVEAPAGGSYEQYF. The CDR3 DNA reads as TGCAGCGTTGAAGCTCCAGCGGGGGGTTCATACGAGCAGTACTTC.

This clone was picked up many times. The chain is built from TRBV11-2 and TRBJ1-1; TRBD1 matches 7 bases. The germline V gene has CDR1 SGHAT and CDR2 FQNNGV. V was pared by 4 bases and J by 3 bases, with 5 bases of the junction left unmatched. This CDR3 is built from 14 residues. The DNA of the CDR3 is TGTGCCAGCAGCTCCTTACAGGGGTACACTGAAGCTTTCTTT. Residues: CASSSLQGYTEAFF. The complete variable domain, with remaining parts taken from reference TRBV11-2 and TRBJ1-1, reads EAGVAQSPRYKIIEKRQSVAFWCNPISGHATLYWYQQILGQGPKLLIQFQNNGVVDDSQLPKDRFSAERLKGVDSTLKIQPAKLEDSAVYLCASSSLQGYTEAFFGQGTRLTVV.

The genes are TRBV5-1 and TRBJ2-1, with 7 bases lining up with TRBD1. This CDR3 has 13 residues. The V segment lost 4 bases and the J segment 5 bases; nucleotides outside the gene matches: 3. Germline loops: CDR1 SGHRS, CDR2 YFSETQ. This CDR3 reads CASSPGQNNEQFF. CDR3 DNA sequence: TGCGCCAGCAGCCCGGGACAGAACAATGAGCAGTTCTTC.

The chain couples TRBV3-1 (or the pseudogene TRBV3-2) to TRBJ2-1, with TRBD2 as a possible D gene (7 bases). V lost 0 bases and J lost 8, with 17 bases in between. Germline lookup yields CDR1 LGHDT and CDR2 YNNKEL (reference sequence). There are 16 residues in the CDR3. DNA for the CDR3: TGTGCCAGCAGCCAAGAAAGGGGGGGCCGATTCTATGAGCAGTTCTTC. It codes for CASSQERGGRFYEQFF.

V gene TRBV19 combines with J gene TRBJ2-7; maybe TRBD2 (7 bases). The CDR3 totals 15 residues. V was cut by 2 bases and J by 0 bases, with 11 bases left in between. Per germline, CDR1 LNHDA and CDR2 SQIVND (reference sequence). CDR3 coding DNA: TGTGCCAGTAGTATACGAGGGGGGGACTCCTACGAGCAGTACTTC. The encoded protein is CASSIRGGDSYEQYF.